There are many counts of the clone carrying this TCR beta chain. This CDR3 is built from 13 residues. Germline V gene sequence: CDR1 DFQATT, CDR2 SNEGSKA (reference sequence). With 5 bases removed from V and 2 bases from J, the gap between germline ends came to 13 bases. The data were obtained in a study of molecular identifiers for immune sequencing clone quantification. Methods described previously were used for bulk TCR libraries, and listed TCR primers were applied. From the PCR reads, TCRdb called clonotypes with MiXCR, one entry per CDR3 protein. The profile shows about 640,000 distinct CDR3 sequences, approximately 20% of them singletons.

Sequencing was performed on naive CD8+ T cells from blood, with Jurkat cell RNA spiked in. Subset here: FACS-sorted CD8+CD4-CCR7+CD45RA+ naive T cells. This TCR was recovered from a human donor in good health. Some libraries in this study had Jurkat cell RNA spiked in. This chain joins TRBV20-1 and TRBJ2-7; no reliable D call. The CDR3 sequence: CSASPAPTYEQYF. The CDR3 DNA reads TGCAGTGCTTCCCCGGCCCCTACCTACGAGCAGTACTTC.